Shown below are 23 T cell receptor beta chains from a single sample sequenced in a study of graft-versus-host responses after intestinal transplantation. The table came from immunoSEQ multiplex PCR; TCRdb's copy has only in-frame clones and leaves some out. This sample carries about 100,000 clones, more than 75% of them seen once, and the ten largest clones take about 0.95%. Which antigens these TCRs recognize remains unknown. This specimen was unstimulated CD4+ T cells sorted from spleen or lymph node cells, taken before transplant. Every receptor here comes from a human donor who was the organ donor for an intestinal transplant.

The table lists this clone with a few counts. V gene TRBV10-3 combines with J gene TRBJ1-1; D is ambiguous. From germline, CDR1 is ENHRY and CDR2 SYGVKD. V dropped 4 bases and J dropped 1 base, with 10 bases sitting between them. The CDR3 is 14 residues long. The CDR3 region is CAISVDGGNTEAFF. The DNA of the CDR3 is TGTGCCATCAGTGTGGACGGAGGGAACACTGAAGCTTTCTTT.

The chain couples TRBV5-1 to TRBJ1-2; tentative D call: TRBD1 (5 bases). Germline V gene data show CDR1 as SGHRS and CDR2 as YFSETQ. CDR3 length equals 15 residues. V lost 7 bases and J 8 bases, leaving 24 bases between the germline ends. CDR3 in amino acids: CASRTVQGLGVGYTF. CDR3 sequence (DNA): TGCGCCAGCCGGACTGTCCAGGGCCTAGGGGTGGGCTACACCTTC. The full variable domain, with the rest looked up from reference TRBV5-1 and TRBJ1-2, is KAGVTQTPRYLIKTRGQQVTLSCSPISGHRSVSWYQQTPGQGLQFLFEYFSETQRNKGNFPGRFSGRQFSNSRSEMNVSTLELGDSALYLCASRTVQGLGVGYTFGSGTRLTVV.

The V call is TRBV11-3, the J call TRBJ2-2; D gene uncertain. This CDR3 spans 14 amino acids. Trimming removed 0 bases at V and 6 bases at J, with 8 bases between. Germline CDR1 reads SGHNT; CDR2 reads YENEEA. CDR3 nucleotides: TGTGCCAGCAGCTTAGACTCAATGGCCGGGGAGCTGTTTTTT. Protein product: CASSLDSMAGELFF.

This chain connects TRBV30 to TRBJ1-3, with D unresolved. Germline V lookup: CDR1 GTSNPN, CDR2 SVGIG (reference sequence). Deletions cut 1 base from V and 3 bases from J, with 10 bases between. The CDR3 covers 14 residues. CDR3 nucleotides: TGTGCCTGGAGTGGATCTGGAGGTGGAAACACCATATATTTT. It codes for CAWSGSGGGNTIYF.

V usage is TRBV28 and J usage is TRBJ1-1; weak D call: TRBD1 (5 bases). Trimming shortened V by 11 bases and J by 6 bases, and 22 bases separated the two germline ends. The germline CDR1 and CDR2 sequences are MDHEN and SYDVKM. The CDR3 spans 14 residues. The CDR3 here is CAGGTARTAAEAFF. The DNA of the CDR3 is TGTGCCGGGGGGACGGCACGAACGGCCGCTGAAGCTTTCTTT.

This clone was found a few times. The J gene is TRBJ1-3, the V gene TRBV11-2, with D possibly being TRBD1 (5 bases). V gave up 8 bases and J gave up 0 bases, with 11 bases separating them. Germline V gene sequence: CDR1 SGHAT, CDR2 FQNNGV. The CDR3 has 14 amino acids. The CDR3 DNA is TGTGCCAGCCGTAGGGGAGCCTCTGGAAACACCATATATTTT. This gives the protein CASRRGASGNTIYF. Looking up the rest from reference TRBV11-2 and TRBJ1-3 gives the full variable domain: EAGVAQSPRYKIIEKRQSVAFWCNPISGHATLYWYQQILGQGPKLLIQFQNNGVVDDSQLPKDRFSAERLKGVDSTLKIQPAKLEDSAVYLCASRRGASGNTIYFGEGSWLTVV.

This chain links TRBV5-8 with TRBJ1-1; no definite D call. V gave up 0 bases and J gave up 1 base, with 4 bases separating them. Germline V lookup: CDR1 SGHTS, CDR2 YDEGEE. This CDR3 is built from 13 residues. CDR3 coding DNA: TGTGCCAGCAGCTTGGCGCCGAACACTGAAGCTTTCTTT. Residues: CASSLAPNTEAFF. Combining the CDR3 with reference TRBV5-8 and TRBJ1-1 gives the whole variable domain EAGVTQSPTHLIKTRGQQATLRCSPISGHTSVYWYQQALGLGLQFLLWYDEGEERNRGNFPPRFSGRQFPNYSSELNVNALELEDSALYLCASSLAPNTEAFFGQGTRLTVV.

This chain links TRBV9 with TRBJ1-5, with D perhaps matching TRBD1 (5 bases). Trimming shortened V by 6 bases and J by 4 bases, and 17 bases separated the two germline ends. This CDR3 is 15 amino acids long. The germline CDR1 and CDR2 sequences are SGDLS and YYNGEE. The CDR3 nucleotides read TGTGCCAGCAATCAGGGAGGATCGGGGAATCAGCCCCAGCATTTT. Translating gives CASNQGGSGNQPQHF.

The chain joins TRBV28 to TRBJ1-6, with TRBD1 matching 7 bases. V was clipped by 5 bases and J by 2 bases; unmatched bases: 6. Germline values: CDR1 MDHEN, CDR2 SYDVKM. CDR3 length: 16 residues. The CDR3 loop reads CASSRRQGPYNSPLHF. DNA for the CDR3: TGTGCCAGCAGTCGCCGACAGGGCCCCTATAATTCACCCCTCCACTTT.

J is TRBJ1-2 and V is TRBV6-1; D might be TRBD1 (6 bases). V lost 1 base to trimming and J lost 8 bases, with 11 bases between them. CDR3 length equals 13 residues. Germline CDR1 MNHNS, CDR2 SASEGT. This CDR3 is CASSEVGGRGYTF. The DNA for the CDR3 is TGTGCCAGCAGTGAAGTAGGGGGAAGGGGCTACACCTTC.

This chain links TRBV7-8 with TRBJ2-2; D may be TRBD1 or TRBD2 (6 bases each). The V end lost 1 base, the J end lost 6 bases, and 21 bases lay between the germline ends. Looked up from germline, CDR1 is SGHVS and CDR2 is FQNEAQ. CDR3 length: 18 residues. DNA for the CDR3: TGTGCCAGCAGCTTAGACGGCATGGGGGGCGCCCGAGCCGGGGAGCTGTTTTTT. This codes for CASSLDGMGGARAGELFF.

This clone came up once. The chain uses TRBV5-1 and TRBJ2-6; possible D gene TRBD1, 6 bases. The V gene's germline CDR1 is SGHRS and CDR2 YFSETQ. Trimming cost V 0 bases and J 0 bases, with 10 bases left between them. This CDR3 is built from 17 residues. CDR3 DNA sequence: TGCGCCAGCAGCTTGGTCCAGGGGAGCTCTGGGGCCAACGTCCTGACTTTC. Encoded protein: CASSLVQGSSGANVLTF.

Concerning this clone itself: Other nucleotide sequences in the sample specify the same CDR3. The V and J genes are TRBV29-1 and TRBJ1-1; tentative D call: TRBD1 (6 bases). The germline V and J ends were trimmed by 2 bases and 1 base, with 11 bases remaining between them. This CDR3 comprises 14 residues. Germline values: CDR1 SQVTM, CDR2 ANQGSEA. The CDR3 sequence is CSVELGGGNTEAFF. The CDR3 nucleotides read TGCAGCGTTGAATTGGGGGGCGGGAACACTGAAGCTTTCTTT.

The gene calls are TRBV9 and TRBJ1-2, with TRBD1 as a possible D gene (6 bases). The length of the CDR3 is 14 residues. Germline assignment: CDR1 SGDLS and CDR2 YYNGEE. Trimming took 0 bases from V and 4 from J, leaving 10 bases between them. DNA for the CDR3: TGTGCCAGCAGCGTAGGCGGGGGGCCCTATGGCTACACCTTC. Amino acid sequence: CASSVGGGPYGYTF.

The chain joins TRBV28 to TRBJ2-5; unclear D gene. The V and J ends lost 3 bases and 1 base respectively, with 6 bases between them. There are 13 residues in the CDR3. Germline V CDR1 and CDR2: MDHEN, SYDVKM. CDR3 sequence: CASSFPPQETQYF. CDR3 bases: TGTGCCAGCAGTTTCCCCCCCCAAGAGACCCAGTACTTC.

This clone was counted a single time. The chain uses TRBV19 and TRBJ2-3; 8 nucleotides line up with TRBD2. The CDR3 length is 19 residues. The V gene end was trimmed by 4 bases and the J gene end by 2 bases; junction bases not matched to a gene: 17. Germline CDR1 LNHDA, CDR2 SQIVND (reference sequence). The CDR3 DNA follows: TGTGCCAGTAGTAGCCCCTGGGGTAAGCGGGGGCCTTCCACAGATACGCAGTATTTT. Amino acids: CASSSPWGKRGPSTDTQYF.

This chain links TRBV5-1 with TRBJ2-2; no firm D call. V was shortened by 2 bases and J by 0 bases, with 11 bases between the two germline ends. Germline lookup yields CDR1 SGHRS and CDR2 YFSETQ. The CDR3 covers 16 residues. The CDR3 reads CASSFLRGSNTGELFF. DNA for the CDR3: TGCGCCAGCAGCTTTCTAAGAGGTTCGAACACCGGGGAGCTGTTTTTT.

This clone has only one observation. V is TRBV5-6 and J is TRBJ2-7, with TRBD1 matching over 9 bases. Trimming cost V 4 bases and J 6 bases; bases outside gene matches: 5. The CDR3 has 13 amino acids. Germline V gene sequence: CDR1 SGHDT, CDR2 YYEEEE. The CDR3 loop is CASSTGGYGEQYF. CDR3 nucleotides: TGTGCCAGCAGCACAGGGGGCTATGGCGAGCAGTACTTC. Variable domain in full (rest from reference TRBV5-6 and TRBJ2-7): DAGVTQSPTHLIKTRGQQVTLRCSPKSGHDTVSWYQQALGQGPQFIFQYYEEEERQRGNFPDRFSGHQFPNYSSELNVNALLLGDSALYLCASSTGGYGEQYFGPGTRLTVT.

The table lists this clone with a count of one. The chain carries TRBV30 and TRBJ1-4; unclear D gene. Trimming removed 1 base at V and 0 bases at J, with 15 bases between. Germline loops: CDR1 GTSNPN, CDR2 SVGIG (reference sequence). The CDR3 covers 17 residues. The CDR3 DNA is TGTGCCTGGAGTGCCCCCCGGAGCGGGGCAACTAATGAAAAACTGTTTTTT. Translation: CAWSAPRSGATNEKLFF. The complete variable domain, with remaining parts taken from reference TRBV30 and TRBJ1-4, reads SQTIHQWPATLVQPVGSPLSLECTVEGTSNPNLYWYRQAAGRGLQLLFYSVGIGQISSEVPQNLSASRPQDRQFILSSKKLLLSDSGFYLCAWSAPRSGATNEKLFFGSGTQLSVL.

In DNA, the CDR3 is TGTGCCAGCAGCTTTGGTTCGGCAGATACGCAGTATTTT. Translated: CASSFGSADTQYF. V usage is TRBV5-4 and J usage is TRBJ2-3, with D unresolved. The germline CDR1 and CDR2 sequences are SGHNT and YYREEE (reference sequence). This CDR3 spans 13 amino acids. V was clipped by 2 bases and J by 4 bases, with 8 bases between them. The whole variable domain, filled in from reference TRBV5-4 and TRBJ2-3, reads ETGVTQSPTHLIKTRGQQVTLRCSSQSGHNTVSWYQQALGQGPQFIFQYYREEENGRGNFPPRFSGLQFPNYSSELNVNALELDDSALYLCASSFGSADTQYFGPGTRLTVL.

The chain uses TRBV5-1 and TRBJ2-7, with D unresolved. V was cut by 7 bases and J by 6 bases, with 11 bases left in between. The CDR3 spans 11 residues. The germline V gene encodes CDR1 SGHRS and CDR2 YFSETQ. In nucleotides, the CDR3 is TGCGCCAGCCGCCAATCCAGCGAGCAGTACTTC. It encodes CASRQSSEQYF.

The chain joins TRBV5-4 to TRBJ1-2; D is uncertain. CDR3 length: 14 residues. V lost 2 bases and J lost 0, with 8 bases in between. Germline V gene lookup returns CDR1 SGHNT and CDR2 YYREEE (reference sequence). CDR3 protein: CASSFPEPNYGYTF. The DNA for the CDR3 is TGTGCCAGCAGCTTCCCAGAACCTAACTATGGCTACACCTTC.

J is TRBJ2-5 and V is TRBV2; tentative D call: TRBD2 (7 bases). The CDR3 totals 15 residues. Germline assignment: CDR1 SNHLY and CDR2 FYNNEI. Between the trimmed V and J ends, which lost 4 bases and 1 base, there was a span of 13 bases. For the CDR3, the DNA is TGTGCCAGCAGTGGGGACGGGGGGCCCCAAGAGACCCAGTACTTC. Translated: CASSGDGGPQETQYF.